This TCR beta chain was retrieved from a study of CD8 T cells in Susac syndrome. The germline V gene has CDR1 LGHDT and CDR2 YNNKEL (reference sequence). V was cut by 0 bases and J by 0 bases, with 8 bases left in between. There are 15 residues in the CDR3. With random hexamers, reverse transcription was performed on about 0.5 to 1 ug of RNA. Using its own MiXCR run on the immunoSEQ multiplex PCR reads, TCRdb lists one record per CDR3 protein. The sample has about 430,000 distinct CDR3 sequences; approximately 85% are singletons. The sequencing sample was made of CD8+ T cells from PBMCs. The source of this sequence is a human donor with multiple sclerosis. The gene calls are TRBV3-1 and TRBJ1-1; D not resolved. CDR3 nucleotide sequence: TGTGCCAGCAGCCAAGAATTAGGGTTGAACACTGAAGCTTTCTTT. This sequence encodes CASSQELGLNTEAFF.